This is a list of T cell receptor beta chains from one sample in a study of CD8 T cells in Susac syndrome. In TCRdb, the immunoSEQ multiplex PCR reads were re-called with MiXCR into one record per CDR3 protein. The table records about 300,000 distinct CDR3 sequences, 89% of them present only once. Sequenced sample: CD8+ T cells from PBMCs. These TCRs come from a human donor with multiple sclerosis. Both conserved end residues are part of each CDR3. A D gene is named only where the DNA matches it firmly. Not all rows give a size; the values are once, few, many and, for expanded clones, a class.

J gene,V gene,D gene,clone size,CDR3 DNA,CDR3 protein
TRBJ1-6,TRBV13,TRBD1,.,TGTGCCAGCAGCCCGGGACAGGGAGGATCCTATAATTCACCCCTCCACTTT,CASSPGQGGSYNSPLHF
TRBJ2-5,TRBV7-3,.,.,TGTGCCAGCAGCTTAACGGGGAGAGGAGAGACCCAGTACTTC,CASSLTGRGETQYF
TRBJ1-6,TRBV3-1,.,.,TGTGCCAGCAGCCAAGACGCTTGGGCCAATTCACCCCTCCACTTT,CASSQDAWANSPLHF
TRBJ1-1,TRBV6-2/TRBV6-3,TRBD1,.,TGTGCCAGCAGTTACTCGAGAGGGACAGCGAACACTGAAGCTTTCTTT,CASSYSRGTANTEAFF
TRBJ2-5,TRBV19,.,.,TGTGCCAGTAGTATATCAACAAGGGGGGTTCAGACCCAGTACTTC,CASSISTRGVQTQYF
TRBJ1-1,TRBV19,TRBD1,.,TGTGCCAGTAGTACCCTTCACCGACAGGGGCCGAACACTGAAGCTTTCTTT,CASSTLHRQGPNTEAFF
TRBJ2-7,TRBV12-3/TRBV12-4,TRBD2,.,TGTGCCAGCAGTGGAAGCGGGAGGGCCTTCGAGCAGTACTTC,CASSGSGRAFEQYF
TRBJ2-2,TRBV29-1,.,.,TGCAGCTCCTCGTGGGGACAGAACACCGGGGAGCTGTTTTTT,CSSSWGQNTGELFF
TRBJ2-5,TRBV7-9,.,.,TGTGCCAGCAGCTTTTTCGTCAGTACCGTCCAAGAGACCCAGTACTTC,CASSFFVSTVQETQYF
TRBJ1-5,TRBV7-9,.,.,TGTGCCAGCAGTCCCGCCGGGACATCTAATCAGCCCCAGCATTTT,CASSPAGTSNQPQHF
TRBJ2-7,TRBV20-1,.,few,TGCAGTGCTGACCAAATCAGCTTCTCCGAGCAGTACTTC,CSADQISFSEQYF
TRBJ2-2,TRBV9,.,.,TGTGCCAGCAGCGCCGGGACGCCCTCGAGCGGGGAGCTGTTTTTT,CASSAGTPSSGELFF
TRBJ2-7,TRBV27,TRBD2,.,TGTGCCAGCAGAAATAGCGGGAGCTTACCCGAGCAGTACTTC,CASRNSGSLPEQYF
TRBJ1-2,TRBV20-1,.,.,TGCAGTGCTAGCGACCGGAAGGCGACTTATGGCTACACCTTC,CSASDRKATYGYTF
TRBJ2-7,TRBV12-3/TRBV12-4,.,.,TGTGCCAGCAGTTTCGTGGGGAGCTCCTACGAGCAGTACTTC,CASSFVGSSYEQYF
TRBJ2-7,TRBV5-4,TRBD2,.,TGTGCCAGCAGTCAGCGGGAGAGGTCCTACGAGCAGTACTTC,CASSQRERSYEQYF
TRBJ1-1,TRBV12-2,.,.,TGTGCAAGTCGCCCACATAACACTGAAGCTTTCTTT,CASRPHNTEAFF
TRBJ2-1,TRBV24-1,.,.,TGTGCCACCAGTGACCCCGGGCAGGGTATTAAAGATGAGCAGTTCTTC,CATSDPGQGIKDEQFF
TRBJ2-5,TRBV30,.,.,TGTGCCTGGAGTTCAGGAGAGACCCAGTACTTC,CAWSSGETQYF
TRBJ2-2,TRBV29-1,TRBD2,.,TGCAGCGTAGCTAACCTGGGACTAGCGGGAGGCGCCGGGGAGCTGTTTTTT,CSVANLGLAGGAGELFF
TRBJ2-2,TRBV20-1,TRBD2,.,TGCAGTGCTAGAACCGGGGGAGGGGACACCGGGGAGCTGTTTTTT,CSARTGGGDTGELFF
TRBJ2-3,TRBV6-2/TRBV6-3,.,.,TGTGCCAGCAGTTCGACTGGTTTACTGGATACGCAGTATTTT,CASSSTGLLDTQYF
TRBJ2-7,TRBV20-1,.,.,TGCAGTGCTAGAGGAGCAGGCGGGTACTACGAGCAGTACTTC,CSARGAGGYYEQYF
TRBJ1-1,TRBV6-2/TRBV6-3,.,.,TGTGCCAGCAGTCTGGGAGGAAAGTACACTGAAGCTTTCTTT,CASSLGGKYTEAFF
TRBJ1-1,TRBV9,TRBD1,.,TGTGCCAGCACCGATTCCCGGGACAGGGGAGGGAACACTGAAGCTTTCTTT,CASTDSRDRGGNTEAFF
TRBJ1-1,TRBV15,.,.,TGTGCCACCAGCAGAATCCCCCTCTCCGACACTGAAGCTTTCTTT,CATSRIPLSDTEAFF
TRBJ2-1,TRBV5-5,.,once,TGTGCCAGCAGCCGGGACAACCTCTACAATGAGCAGTTCTTC,CASSRDNLYNEQFF
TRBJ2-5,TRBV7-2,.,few,TGTGCCAGCAGCCCATTAATTGGGGGCGCGGAGACCCAGTACTTC,CASSPLIGGAETQYF
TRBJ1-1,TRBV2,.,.,TGTGCCAGCAGTTCAGGGAACTTGGGGTTGTACACTGAAGCTTTCTTT,CASSSGNLGLYTEAFF
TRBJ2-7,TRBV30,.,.,TGTGCCTGGAGTTTTACCGGGACAACCCTCTCCTACGAGCAGTACTTC,CAWSFTGTTLSYEQYF
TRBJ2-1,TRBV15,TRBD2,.,TGTGCCGCCGCGAATGGACTAGATGCCTACAATGAGCAGTTCTTC,CAAANGLDAYNEQFF
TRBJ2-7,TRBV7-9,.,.,TGTGCCAGCAGCGCGCGGGACTGGGAGCAGTACTTC,CASSARDWEQYF
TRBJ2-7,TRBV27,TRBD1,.,TGTGCCAGCAGTAGACAGGGGTCTCCCACCTACGAGCAGTACTTC,CASSRQGSPTYEQYF
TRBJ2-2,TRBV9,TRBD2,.,TGTGCCAGCAGGCTAGCGGGCAACACCGGGGAGCTGTTTTTT,CASRLAGNTGELFF
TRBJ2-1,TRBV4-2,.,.,TGTGCCAGCAGCCAAGGGACTACCGAGCAGTTCTTC,CASSQGTTEQFF
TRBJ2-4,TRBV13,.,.,TGTGCCAGCAGCACAGGACAGAGCCTAGCCAAAAACATTCAGTACTTC,CASSTGQSLAKNIQYF
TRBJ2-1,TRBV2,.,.,TGTGCCAGCAGCCTGAACAGGGGGGGCGGAAATGAGCAGTTCTTC,CASSLNRGGGNEQFF
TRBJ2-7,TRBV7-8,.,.,TGTGCCAGCAGCGCTATATCTCCCTATGTCCTAAGCTCCTACGAGCAGTACTTC,CASSAISPYVLSSYEQYF
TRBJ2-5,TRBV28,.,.,TGTGCCAGCAGATCTCCACCGCGGACACCGGGGGAGACCCAGTACTTC,CASRSPPRTPGETQYF
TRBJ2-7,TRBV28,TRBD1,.,TGTGCCATCGGGACAGGGGGCATCGAGCAGTACTTC,CAIGTGGIEQYF
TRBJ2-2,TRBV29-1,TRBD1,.,TGCAGCGTTGAGACCGGGACAGGGGCCACCGGGGAGCTGTTTTTT,CSVETGTGATGELFF
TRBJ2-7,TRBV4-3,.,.,TGCGCCAGCAGCCAAGATCGGCAGGGTAGGGACGAGCAGTACTTC,CASSQDRQGRDEQYF
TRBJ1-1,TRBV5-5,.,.,TGTGCCAGCTGGCCCCAAGGGGACACTGAAGCTTTCTTT,CASWPQGDTEAFF
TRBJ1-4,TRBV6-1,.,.,TGTGCCAGCAGTCCTTGGACTCTCAGCCCAACTAATGAAAAACTGTTTTTT,CASSPWTLSPTNEKLFF
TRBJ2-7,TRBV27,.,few,TGTGCCAGCAGTTTAGGCGTGACCTACGAGCAGTACTTC,CASSLGVTYEQYF
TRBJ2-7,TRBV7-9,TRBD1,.,TGTGCCAGCAGCTTAGGGCCGACCGGGACAGGGTACACCTACGAGCAGTACTTC,CASSLGPTGTGYTYEQYF